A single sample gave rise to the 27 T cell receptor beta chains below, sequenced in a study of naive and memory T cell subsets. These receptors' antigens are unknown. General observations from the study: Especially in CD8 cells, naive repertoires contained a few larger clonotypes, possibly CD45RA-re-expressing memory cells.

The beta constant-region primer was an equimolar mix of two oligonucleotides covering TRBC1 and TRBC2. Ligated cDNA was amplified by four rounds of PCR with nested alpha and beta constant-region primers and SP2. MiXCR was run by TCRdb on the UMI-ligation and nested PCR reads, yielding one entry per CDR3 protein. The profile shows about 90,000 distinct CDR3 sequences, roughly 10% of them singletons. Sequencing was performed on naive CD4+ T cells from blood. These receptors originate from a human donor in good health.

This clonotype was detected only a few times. The CDR3 nucleotides read TGTGCCAGCAGCTTGGGCAGGGACCGGCACCAAGAGACCCAGTACTTC. It yields the protein CASSLGRDRHQETQYF. J is TRBJ2-5 and V is TRBV5-6; D tentatively reads TRBD1 or TRBD2 (5 bases each). V was cut by 0 bases and J by 0 bases, with 12 bases left in between. Germline V gene data show CDR1 as SGHDT and CDR2 as YYEEEE. This CDR3 has 16 amino acids.

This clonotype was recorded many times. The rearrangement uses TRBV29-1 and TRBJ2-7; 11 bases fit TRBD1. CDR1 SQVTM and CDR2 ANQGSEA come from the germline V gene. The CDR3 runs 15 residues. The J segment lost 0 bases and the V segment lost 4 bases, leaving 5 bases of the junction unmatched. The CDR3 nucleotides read TGCAGCGTTGTCTCCGGGACAGGGGGCTCCTACGAGCAGTACTTC. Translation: CSVVSGTGGSYEQYF.

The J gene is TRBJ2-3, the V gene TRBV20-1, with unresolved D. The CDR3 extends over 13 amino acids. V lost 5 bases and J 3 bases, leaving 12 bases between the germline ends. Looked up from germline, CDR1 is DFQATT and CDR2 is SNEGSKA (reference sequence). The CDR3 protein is CSADPGSTDTQYF. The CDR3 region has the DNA TGCAGTGCTGACCCCGGGTCTACAGATACGCAGTATTTT.

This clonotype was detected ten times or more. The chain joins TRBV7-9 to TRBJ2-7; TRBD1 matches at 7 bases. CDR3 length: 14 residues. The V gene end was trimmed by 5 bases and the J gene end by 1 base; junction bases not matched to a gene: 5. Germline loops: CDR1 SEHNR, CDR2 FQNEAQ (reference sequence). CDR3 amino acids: CASSPDRVSYEQYF. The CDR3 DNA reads TGTGCCAGCAGCCCAGACAGGGTTTCCTACGAGCAGTACTTC. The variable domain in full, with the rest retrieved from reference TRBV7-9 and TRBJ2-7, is DTGVSQNPRHKITKRGQNVTFRCDPISEHNRLYWYRQTLGQGPEFLTYFQNEAQLEKSRLLSDRFSAERPKGSFSTLEIQRTEQGDSAMYLCASSPDRVSYEQYFGPGTRLTVT.

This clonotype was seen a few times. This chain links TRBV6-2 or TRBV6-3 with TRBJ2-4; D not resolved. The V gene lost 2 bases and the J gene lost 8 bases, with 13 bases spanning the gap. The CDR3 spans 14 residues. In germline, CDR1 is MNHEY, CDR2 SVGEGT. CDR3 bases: TGTGCCAGCAGTTACCCCGCCAGAGAACACATTCAGTACTTC. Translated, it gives CASSYPAREHIQYF.

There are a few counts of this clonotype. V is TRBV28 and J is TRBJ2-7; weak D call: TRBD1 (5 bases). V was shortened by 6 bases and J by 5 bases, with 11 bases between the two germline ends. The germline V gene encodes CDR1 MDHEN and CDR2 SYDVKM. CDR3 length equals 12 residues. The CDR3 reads CASSQGGHEQYF. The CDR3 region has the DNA TGTGCCAGCAGCCAGGGTGGCCACGAGCAGTACTTC.

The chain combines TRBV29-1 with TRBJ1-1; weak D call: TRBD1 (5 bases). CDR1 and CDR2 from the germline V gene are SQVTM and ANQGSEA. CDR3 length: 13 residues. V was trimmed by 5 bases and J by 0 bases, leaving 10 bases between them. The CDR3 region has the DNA TGCAGCGTTCAAGGAGGGGTGAACACTGAAGCTTTCTTT. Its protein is CSVQGGVNTEAFF.

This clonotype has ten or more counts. The CDR3 here is CASTLTTANTGELFF. The CDR3 DNA reads as TGTGCCAGCACCCTAACTACGGCGAACACCGGGGAGCTGTTTTTT. V and J are TRBV12-3 or TRBV12-4 and TRBJ2-2; D ambiguous. The CDR3 sequence is 15 residues long. The V end was cut by 7 bases, the J end by 0 bases, with 12 bases between.

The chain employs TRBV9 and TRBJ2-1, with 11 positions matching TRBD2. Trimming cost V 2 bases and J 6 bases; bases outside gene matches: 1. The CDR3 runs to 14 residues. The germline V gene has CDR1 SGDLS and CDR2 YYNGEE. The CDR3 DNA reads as TGTGCCAGCAGCGTCCTAGCGGGGGGCAATGAGCAGTTCTTC. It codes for CASSVLAGGNEQFF.

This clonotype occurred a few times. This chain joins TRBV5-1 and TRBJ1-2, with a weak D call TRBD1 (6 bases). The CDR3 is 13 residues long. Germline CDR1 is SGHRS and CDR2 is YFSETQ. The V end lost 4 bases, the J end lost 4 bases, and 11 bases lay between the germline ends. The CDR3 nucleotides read TGCGCCAGCAGCACGGACAGTTCCTATGGCTACACCTTC. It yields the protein CASSTDSSYGYTF.

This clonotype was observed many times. The CDR3 spells CASSEDRGAYNEQFF. In DNA form, the CDR3 reads TGTGCCAGCAGTGAGGACAGGGGCGCCTACAATGAGCAGTTCTTC. The rearrangement uses TRBV6-5 and TRBJ2-1, with 9 bases that match TRBD1. V trimming: 5 bases; J trimming: 2 bases; junction bases outside the gene matches: 4. Germline V gene lookup returns CDR1 MNHEY and CDR2 SVGAGI. This CDR3 has 15 amino acids.

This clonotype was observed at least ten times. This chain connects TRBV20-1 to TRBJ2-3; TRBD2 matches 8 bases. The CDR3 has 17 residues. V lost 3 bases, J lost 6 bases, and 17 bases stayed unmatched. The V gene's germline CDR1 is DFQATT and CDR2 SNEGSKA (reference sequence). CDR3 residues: CSARGLRGGSKSDTQYF. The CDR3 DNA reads TGCAGTGCTAGGGGCCTTCGGGGGGGATCCAAGTCGGATACGCAGTATTTT.

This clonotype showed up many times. The CDR3 is CASLLQGGRYEQYF. The CDR3 DNA is TGTGCCAGCTTGCTTCAGGGGGGCCGATACGAGCAGTACTTC. The chain employs TRBV6-6 and TRBJ2-7; TRBD1 might be the D (7 bases). This CDR3 comprises 14 residues. Germline CDR1 and CDR2: MNHNY and SVGAGI (reference sequence). Trimming pared 8 bases from V and 4 bases from J, leaving 18 bases between.

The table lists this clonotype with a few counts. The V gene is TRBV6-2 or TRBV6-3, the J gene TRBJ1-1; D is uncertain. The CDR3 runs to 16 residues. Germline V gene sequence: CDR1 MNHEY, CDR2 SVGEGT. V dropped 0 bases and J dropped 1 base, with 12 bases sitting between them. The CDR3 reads CASSYSSLGKNTEAFF. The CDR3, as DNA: TGTGCCAGCAGTTACTCGTCCTTAGGGAAGAACACTGAAGCTTTCTTT.

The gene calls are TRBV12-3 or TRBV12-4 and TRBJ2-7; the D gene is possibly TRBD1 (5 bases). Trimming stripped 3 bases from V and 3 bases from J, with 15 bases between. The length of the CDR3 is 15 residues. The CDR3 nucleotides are TGTGCCAGCAGTTTGGGGTCAGGGAACGTCTACGAGCAGTACTTC. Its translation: CASSLGSGNVYEQYF.

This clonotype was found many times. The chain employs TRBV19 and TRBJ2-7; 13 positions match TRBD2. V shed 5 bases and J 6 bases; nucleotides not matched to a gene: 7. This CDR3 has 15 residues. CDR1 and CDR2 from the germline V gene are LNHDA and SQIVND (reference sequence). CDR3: CASSRTSGRLVEQYF. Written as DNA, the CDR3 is TGTGCCAGTAGTCGGACTAGCGGGAGACTGGTCGAGCAGTACTTC.

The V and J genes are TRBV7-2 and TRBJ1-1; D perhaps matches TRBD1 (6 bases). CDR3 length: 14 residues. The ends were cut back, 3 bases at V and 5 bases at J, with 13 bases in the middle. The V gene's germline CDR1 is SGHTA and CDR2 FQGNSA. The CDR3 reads CASSLDSGGTEAFF. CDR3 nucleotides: TGTGCCAGCAGCTTGGACAGCGGGGGAACTGAAGCTTTCTTT.

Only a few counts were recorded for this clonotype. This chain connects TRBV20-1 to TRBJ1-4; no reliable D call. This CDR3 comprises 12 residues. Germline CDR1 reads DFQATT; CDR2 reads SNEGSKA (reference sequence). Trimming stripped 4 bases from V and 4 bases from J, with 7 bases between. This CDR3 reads CSANRDNEKLFF. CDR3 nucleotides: TGCAGTGCTAACAGAGATAATGAAAAACTGTTTTTT.

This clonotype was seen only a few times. The CDR3 spells CASTPRPNSPLHF. The CDR3 nucleotides read TGTGCCAGCACCCCCCGCCCCAATTCACCCCTCCACTTT. The rearrangement joins TRBV12-3 or TRBV12-4 to TRBJ1-6; D not certain. CDR3 length: 13 residues. V gave up 7 bases and J gave up 7 bases, with 11 bases separating them.

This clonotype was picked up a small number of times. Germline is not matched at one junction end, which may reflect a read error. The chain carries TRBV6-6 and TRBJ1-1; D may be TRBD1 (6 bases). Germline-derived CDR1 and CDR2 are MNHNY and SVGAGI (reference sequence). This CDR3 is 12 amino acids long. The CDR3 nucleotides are TGTGCCAGCAGTTCCCGGGACACCGAAGCTTTCTTT. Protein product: CASSSRDTEAFF.

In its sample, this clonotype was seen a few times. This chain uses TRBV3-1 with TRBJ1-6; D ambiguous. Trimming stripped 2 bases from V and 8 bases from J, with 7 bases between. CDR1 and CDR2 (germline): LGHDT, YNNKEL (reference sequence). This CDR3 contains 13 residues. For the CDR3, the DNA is TGTGCCAGCAGCCAATCTCGTGATTCACCCCTCCACTTT. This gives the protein CASSQSRDSPLHF.

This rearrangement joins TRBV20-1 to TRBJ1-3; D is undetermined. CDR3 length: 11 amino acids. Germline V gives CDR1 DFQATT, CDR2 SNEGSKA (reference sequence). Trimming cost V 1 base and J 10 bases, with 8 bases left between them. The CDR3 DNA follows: TGCAGTGCTAGAGTAACTGGGACCATATATTTT. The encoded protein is CSARVTGTIYF.

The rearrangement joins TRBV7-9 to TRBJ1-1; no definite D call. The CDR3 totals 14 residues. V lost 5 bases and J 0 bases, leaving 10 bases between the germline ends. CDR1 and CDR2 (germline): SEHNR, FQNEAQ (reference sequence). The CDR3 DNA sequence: TGTGCCAGCAGCCTCACCTCGATGAACACTGAAGCTTTCTTT. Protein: CASSLTSMNTEAFF.

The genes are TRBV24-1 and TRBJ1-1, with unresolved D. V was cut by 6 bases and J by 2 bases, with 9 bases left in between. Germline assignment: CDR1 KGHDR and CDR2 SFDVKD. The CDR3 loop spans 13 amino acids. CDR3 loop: CATSTSENTEAFF. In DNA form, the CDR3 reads TGTGCCACCAGTACTTCCGAAAACACTGAAGCTTTCTTT.

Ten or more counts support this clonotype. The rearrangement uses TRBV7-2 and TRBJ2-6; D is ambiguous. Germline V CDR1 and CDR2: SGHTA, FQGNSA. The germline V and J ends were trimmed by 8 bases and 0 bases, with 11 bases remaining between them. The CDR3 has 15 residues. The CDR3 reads CASSGRYSGANVLTF. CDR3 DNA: TGTGCCAGCTCCGGACGGTACTCTGGGGCCAACGTCCTGACTTTC.

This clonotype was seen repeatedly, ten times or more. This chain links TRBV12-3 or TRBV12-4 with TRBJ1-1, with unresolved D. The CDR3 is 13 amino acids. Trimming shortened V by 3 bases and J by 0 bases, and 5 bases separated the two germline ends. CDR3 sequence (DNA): TGTGCCAGCAGTTTGAGCATGAACACTGAAGCTTTCTTT. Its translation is CASSLSMNTEAFF.

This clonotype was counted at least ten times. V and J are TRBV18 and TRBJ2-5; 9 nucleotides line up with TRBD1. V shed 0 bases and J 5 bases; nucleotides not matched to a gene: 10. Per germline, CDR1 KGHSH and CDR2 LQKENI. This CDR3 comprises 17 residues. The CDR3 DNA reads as TGTGCCAGCTCACCACCGGGACAGGGAATCGTGGGGGAGACCCAGTACTTC. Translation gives CASSPPGQGIVGETQYF.